These 11 T cell receptor beta chains were sequenced from one sample in a study of cytomegalovirus exposure and HLA in healthy donors. Vbeta (60) and Jbeta (13) primers were used in the PCR. This table comes from immunoSEQ multiplex PCR, and its TCRdb copy is limited to in-frame clones, with some not included. The table lists 100,000 to 150,000 clones, around 78% of them singletons. The sequencing sample was made of PBMCs. The receptors stem from a woman younger than 35 in good health and CMV-seronegative.

The chain employs TRBV4-1 and TRBJ2-3; 9 nucleotides match TRBD1. With V trimmed by 2 bases and J by 2 bases, 5 bases remained unmatched. Germline V gene data show CDR1 as MGHRA and CDR2 as YSYEKL. CDR3 length equals 16 residues. CDR3 in amino acids: CASSQYRGQDTDTQYF. In nucleotides, the CDR3 is TGCGCCAGCAGCCAATACAGGGGGCAGGACACAGATACGCAGTATTTT.

CDR3 residues: CASSQGSLAGGDTGELFF. The DNA for the CDR3 is TGTGCCAGCAGCCAAGGCTCTCTAGCGGGAGGGGACACCGGGGAGCTGTTTTTT. The chain is built from TRBV4-2 and TRBJ2-2; TRBD2 matches 12 bases. Losses at the gene ends were 1 base for V and 3 bases for J; bases not matched to a gene: 6. There are 18 residues in the CDR3. Per the germline V gene, CDR1 is LGHNA and CDR2 is YNFKEQ.

The genes are TRBV6-6 and TRBJ2-1; TRBD1 is a possible D gene (8 bases). Germline CDR1 is MNHNY and CDR2 is SVGAGI (reference sequence). Trimming took off 7 bases at V and 8 bases at J, with 15 bases between the two ends. The CDR3 is made up of 13 amino acids. The CDR3 protein is CASNRGGYDEQFF. CDR3 in DNA: TGTGCCAGCAACAGGGGGGGGTACGATGAGCAGTTCTTC.

The genes are TRBV30 and TRBJ1-1, with D uncertain. Deletions cut 2 bases from V and 5 bases from J, with 15 bases between. CDR3 length: 14 residues. Germline V gives CDR1 GTSNPN, CDR2 SVGIG (reference sequence). CDR3 in DNA: TGTGCCTGGAGTTATACCAGCGGAGGAACTGAAGCTTTCTTT. This codes for CAWSYTSGGTEAFF.

The gene calls are TRBV5-6 and TRBJ2-7; weak D call: TRBD2 (6 bases). CDR1 is SGHDT, CDR2 YYEEEE, per germline. V was pared by 2 bases and J by 7 bases, with 22 bases between. This CDR3 has 16 residues. CDR3 amino acids: CASSFRGAGRMGEQYF. CDR3 DNA: TGTGCCAGCAGCTTCCGAGGGGCAGGGAGGATGGGGGAGCAGTACTTC.

This rearrangement joins TRBV6-1 to TRBJ2-3; no clear D gene. Trimming left V 9 bases short and J 5 bases short, with 9 bases between. Germline CDR1 is MNHNS and CDR2 is SASEGT. There are 11 residues in the CDR3. This chain's CDR3 is CASGSQDTQYF. CDR3 nucleotide sequence: TGTGCCAGTGGCTCCCAAGATACGCAGTATTTT.

The CDR3 nucleotides are TGTGCCAGCAGTTTGGCCGGGAGCGGGGAGCTGTTTTTT. Residues: CASSLAGSGELFF. V and J are TRBV27 and TRBJ2-2; a weak D match, TRBD2 (6 bases). Germline lookup yields CDR1 MNHEY and CDR2 SMNVEV (reference sequence). CDR3 length: 13 residues. V lost 3 bases and J lost 7, with 9 bases in between.

The chain employs TRBV27 and TRBJ2-1; 11 positions match TRBD2. The CDR3 totals 16 residues. Trimming at V came to 2 bases and at J to 8 bases, leaving 8 bases not matched to a gene. The germline V gene encodes CDR1 MNHEY and CDR2 SMNVEV (reference sequence). The CDR3 sequence is CASSLGWTSGLDEQFF. CDR3 DNA sequence: TGTGCCAGCAGTTTAGGATGGACTAGCGGGCTCGATGAGCAGTTCTTC.

The rearrangement uses TRBV4-1 and TRBJ2-1, with 8 bases matching TRBD2. The CDR3 has 13 residues. The junction had 7 bases not matched to a gene; V was cut back by 11 bases and J by 4 bases. The germline CDR1 and CDR2 sequences are MGHRA and YSYEKL. CDR3 region: CASSGQTYNEQFF. DNA of the CDR3: TGCGCCTCTAGCGGGCAGACGTACAATGAGCAGTTCTTC.

For the CDR3, the DNA is TGTGCCAGCAGTTTGGACAGGCGGGGGAACACTGAAGCTTTCTTT. Translation: CASSLDRRGNTEAFF. This chain uses TRBV27 with TRBJ1-1; 7 bases fit TRBD1. Germline lookup yields CDR1 MNHEY and CDR2 SMNVEV (reference sequence). The trim removed 3 bases at V and 1 base at J, leaving 5 bases unmatched. CDR3 length: 15 amino acids.

The chain is built from TRBV7-8 and TRBJ2-7, with TRBD2 as a possible D gene (5 bases). This CDR3 has 13 residues. Germline V gene sequence: CDR1 SGHVS, CDR2 FQNEAQ. V lost 1 base and J 7 bases, leaving 11 bases between the germline ends. CDR3 amino acids: CASSLGGSIEQYF. The CDR3 DNA reads TGTGCCAGCAGCTTAGGTGGGAGCATAGAGCAGTACTTC.